This T cell receptor (beta chain) appears in the sequencing data of a study of shared clonotypes between healthy human individuals. The germline V and J ends were trimmed by 0 bases and 7 bases, with 6 bases remaining between them. Per the germline V gene, CDR1 is GTSNPN and CDR2 is SVGIG (reference sequence). The CDR3 loop spans 11 amino acids. The repertoire was sequenced with immunoSEQ multiplex PCR; TCRdb's copy has only in-frame clones and lacks some. The table includes roughly 2 million clones, almost 96% detected once. The V call is TRBV30, the J call TRBJ1-1; D remains unclear. This TCR came from a man aged 18 to 29 in good health. Sequences were obtained from naive CD4+ T cells sorted from blood. The subset is: CD45RA+ positively selected. Written as DNA, the CDR3 is TGTGCCTGGAGTGTTAAGCTTGAAGCTTTCTTT. Translation gives CAWSVKLEAFF.